The source of this TCR beta chain is a study of spatial heterogeneity in lung cancer. Study-level information: More than nine raw reads, on average, carried each unique TCR and UMI combination.

The CDR3 is 11 amino acids. Between the trimmed V and J ends, which lost 8 bases and 5 bases, there was a span of 9 bases. The germline gives CDR1 LNHDA, CDR2 SQIVND (reference sequence). In its sample, this clonotype was seen many times. Its target is unknown. Study observations and caveats: Tumoral mutation counts were tracked by counts of expanded intratumoral alpha and beta TCRs.

Time point specified: sample taken at primary tumor resection. Donation came from some 73 patients with untreated early-stage non-small cell lung cancer. Unsorted samples of tumor, nontumor lung or frozen PBMC had their whole RNA sequenced. The presence of a unique molecular identifier marked each TCR cDNA molecule. TCRdb used MiXCR to reprocess the 5' RACE reads, holding one entry per CDR3 protein. The repertoire includes 7,500 to 9,500 distinct CDR3 sequences, around 7% of them detected once, and roughly 7.9% sits in the top ten. The material sequenced was lung tumor tissue, taken at surgery. The source is a male donor with early-stage non-small cell lung cancer. The V call is TRBV19, the J call TRBJ1-1; D uncertain. The CDR3 region is CASSKLTEAFF. CDR3 DNA sequence: TGTGCCAGTTCGAAGTTAACTGAAGCTTTCTTT.